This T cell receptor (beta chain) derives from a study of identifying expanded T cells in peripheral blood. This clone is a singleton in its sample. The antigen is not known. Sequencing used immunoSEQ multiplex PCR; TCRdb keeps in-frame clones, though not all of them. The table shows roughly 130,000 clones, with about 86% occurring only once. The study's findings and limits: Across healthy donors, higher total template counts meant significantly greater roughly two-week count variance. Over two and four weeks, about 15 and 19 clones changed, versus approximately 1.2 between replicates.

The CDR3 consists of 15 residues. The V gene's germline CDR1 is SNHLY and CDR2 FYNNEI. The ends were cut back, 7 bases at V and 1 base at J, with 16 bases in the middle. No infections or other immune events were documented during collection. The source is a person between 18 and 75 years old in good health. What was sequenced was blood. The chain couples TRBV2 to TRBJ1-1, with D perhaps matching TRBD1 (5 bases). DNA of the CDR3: TGTGCCAGCAAGGCAGGGTCGATAAGGAACACTGAAGCTTTCTTT. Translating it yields CASKAGSIRNTEAFF.